This TCR beta chain was profiled in a study of blood T cell repertoires in COVID-19. The wider study: Researchers got acute and convalescent COVID-19 samples from the United States, Italy and Spain. Nucleic acid was either cDNA or gDNA, and it came from T cells, B-cell-depleted T cells, or PBMCs.

V lost 3 bases to trimming and J lost 0 bases; unmatched junction nucleotides: 5. Germline V lookup: CDR1 GTSNPN, CDR2 SVGIG (reference sequence). The CDR3 totals 15 residues. Seattle enrolled patients during active infection and tracked them longitudinally. Authors' analysis steps: Estimates of nucleated cell counts were drawn from the amplification of reference gene primers. Sequencing was performed with immunoSEQ multiplex PCR; in TCRdb, only in-frame clones are kept and a portion is missing. D and trimming come from the DNA, and the V and J calls and clone size come from that table. The table records around 190,000 clones, over 75% of them present only once.

Sequencing input: peripheral blood. This sequence joins TRBV30 and TRBJ2-7, with 10 nucleotides matching TRBD1. The receptor was isolated from a man aged 50-60 years with COVID-19, enrolled during active disease. CDR3 protein: CAWRGDRGSSYEQYF. CDR3 in DNA: TGTGCCTGGAGGGGGGACAGGGGAAGCTCCTACGAGCAGTACTTC. Full variable domain (missing parts from reference TRBV30 and TRBJ2-7): SQTIHQWPATLVQPVGSPLSLECTVEGTSNPNLYWYRQAAGRGLQLLFYSVGIGQISSEVPQNLSASRPQDRQFILSSKKLLLSDSGFYLCAWRGDRGSSYEQYFGPGTRLTVT.